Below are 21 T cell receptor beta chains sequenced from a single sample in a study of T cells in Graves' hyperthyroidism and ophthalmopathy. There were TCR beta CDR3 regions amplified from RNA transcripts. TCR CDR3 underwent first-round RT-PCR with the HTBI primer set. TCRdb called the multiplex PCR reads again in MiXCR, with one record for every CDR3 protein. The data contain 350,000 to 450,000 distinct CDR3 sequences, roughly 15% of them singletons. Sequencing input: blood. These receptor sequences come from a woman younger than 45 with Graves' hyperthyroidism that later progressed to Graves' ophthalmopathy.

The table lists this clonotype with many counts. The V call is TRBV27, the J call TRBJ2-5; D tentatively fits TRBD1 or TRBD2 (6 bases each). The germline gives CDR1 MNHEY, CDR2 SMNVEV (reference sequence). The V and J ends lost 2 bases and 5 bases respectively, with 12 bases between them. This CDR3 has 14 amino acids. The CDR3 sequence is CASSLRGEWETQYF. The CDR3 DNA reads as TGTGCCAGCAGTTTAAGGGGGGAGTGGGAGACCCAGTACTTC.

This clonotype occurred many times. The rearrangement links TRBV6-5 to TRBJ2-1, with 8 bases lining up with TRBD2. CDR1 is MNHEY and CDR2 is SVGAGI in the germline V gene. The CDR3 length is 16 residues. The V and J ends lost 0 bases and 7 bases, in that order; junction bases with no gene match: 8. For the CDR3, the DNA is TGTGCCAGCAGTTACTCGAAATCGGGGGGGCGGAATGAGCAGTTCTTC. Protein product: CASSYSKSGGRNEQFF.

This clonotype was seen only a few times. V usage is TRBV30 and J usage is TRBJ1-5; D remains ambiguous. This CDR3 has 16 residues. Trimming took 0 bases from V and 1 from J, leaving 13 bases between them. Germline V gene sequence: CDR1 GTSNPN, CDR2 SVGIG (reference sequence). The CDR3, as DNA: TGTGCCTGGAGTGTATACCCCGGACGGAGCAATCAGCCCCAGCATTTT. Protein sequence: CAWSVYPGRSNQPQHF. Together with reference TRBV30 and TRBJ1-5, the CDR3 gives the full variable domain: SQTIHQWPATLVQPVGSPLSLECTVEGTSNPNLYWYRQAAGRGLQLLFYSVGIGQISSEVPQNLSASRPQDRQFILSSKKLLLSDSGFYLCAWSVYPGRSNQPQHFGDGTRLSIL.

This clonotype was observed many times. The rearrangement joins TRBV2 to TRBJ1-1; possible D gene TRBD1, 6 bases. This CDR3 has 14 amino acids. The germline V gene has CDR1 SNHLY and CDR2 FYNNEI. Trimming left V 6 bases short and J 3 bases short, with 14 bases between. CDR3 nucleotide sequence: TGTGCCAGCAGCCAGGGGCTATGGGACACTGAAGCTTTCTTT. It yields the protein CASSQGLWDTEAFF. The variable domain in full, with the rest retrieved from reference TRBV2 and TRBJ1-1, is EPEVTQTPSHQVTQMGQEVILRCVPISNHLYFYWYRQILGQKVEFLVSFYNNEISEKSEIFDDQFSVERPDGSNFTLKIRSTKLEDSAMYFCASSQGLWDTEAFFGQGTRLTVV.

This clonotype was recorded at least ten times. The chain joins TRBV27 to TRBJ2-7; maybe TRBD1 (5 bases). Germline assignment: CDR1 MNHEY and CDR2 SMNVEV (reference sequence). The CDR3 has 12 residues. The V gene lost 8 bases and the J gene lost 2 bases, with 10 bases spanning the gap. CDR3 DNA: TGTGCCAGCGGCAGGGCGACCTACGAGCAGTACTTC. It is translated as CASGRATYEQYF.

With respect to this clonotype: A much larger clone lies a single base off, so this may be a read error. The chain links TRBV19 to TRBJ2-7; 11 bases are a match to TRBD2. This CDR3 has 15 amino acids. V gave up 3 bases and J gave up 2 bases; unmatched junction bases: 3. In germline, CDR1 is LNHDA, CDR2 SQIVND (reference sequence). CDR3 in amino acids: CASSMGLAAAYEQYF. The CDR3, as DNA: TGTGCCAGTAGTATGGGACTAGCGGCGGCCTACGAGCAGTACTTC.

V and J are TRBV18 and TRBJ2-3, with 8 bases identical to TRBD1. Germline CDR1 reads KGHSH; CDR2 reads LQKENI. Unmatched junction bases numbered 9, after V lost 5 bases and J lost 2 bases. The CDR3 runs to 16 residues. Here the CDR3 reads CASSTATTGDTDTQYF. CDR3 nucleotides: TGTGCCAGCTCAACGGCCACGACAGGGGACACAGATACGCAGTATTTT. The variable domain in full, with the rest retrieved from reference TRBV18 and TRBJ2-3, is NAGVMQNPRHLVRRRGQEARLRCSPMKGHSHVYWYRQLPEEGLKFMVYLQKENIIDESGMPKERFSAEFPKEGPSILRIQQVVRGDSAAYFCASSTATTGDTDTQYFGPGTRLTVL.

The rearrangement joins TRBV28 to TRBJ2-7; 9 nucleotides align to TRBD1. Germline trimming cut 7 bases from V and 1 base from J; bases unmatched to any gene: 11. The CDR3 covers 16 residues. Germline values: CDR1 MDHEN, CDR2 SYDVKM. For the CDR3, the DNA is TGTGCCAGCAATTACAGACCGGGACAGGGTTCCTACGAGCAGTACTTC. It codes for CASNYRPGQGSYEQYF.

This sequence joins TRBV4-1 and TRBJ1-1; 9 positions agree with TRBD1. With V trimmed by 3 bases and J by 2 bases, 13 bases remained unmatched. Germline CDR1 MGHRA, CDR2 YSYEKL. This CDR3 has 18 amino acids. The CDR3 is CASSQNGGTGLLNTEAFF. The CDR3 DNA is TGCGCCAGCAGCCAGAATGGAGGGACAGGGCTCCTTAACACTGAAGCTTTCTTT.

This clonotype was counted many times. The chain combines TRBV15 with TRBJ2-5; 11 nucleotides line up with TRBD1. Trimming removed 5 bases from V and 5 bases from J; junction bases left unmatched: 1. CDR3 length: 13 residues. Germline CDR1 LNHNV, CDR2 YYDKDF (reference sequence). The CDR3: CATSWTGGETQYF. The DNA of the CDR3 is TGTGCCACCAGCTGGACAGGGGGCGAGACCCAGTACTTC.

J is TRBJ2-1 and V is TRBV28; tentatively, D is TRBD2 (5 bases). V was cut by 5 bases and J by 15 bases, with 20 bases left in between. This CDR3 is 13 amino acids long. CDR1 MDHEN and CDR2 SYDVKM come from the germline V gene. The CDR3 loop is CASSPKTSFEAFF. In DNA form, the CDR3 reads TGTGCCAGCAGTCCCAAAACTAGTTTTGAGGCGTTCTTC. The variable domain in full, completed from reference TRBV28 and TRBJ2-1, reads DVKVTQSSRYLVKRTGEKVFLECVQDMDHENMFWYRQDPGLGLRLIYFSYDVKMKEKGDIPEGYSVSREKKERFSLILESASTNQTSMYLCASSPKTSFEAFFGPGTRLTVL.

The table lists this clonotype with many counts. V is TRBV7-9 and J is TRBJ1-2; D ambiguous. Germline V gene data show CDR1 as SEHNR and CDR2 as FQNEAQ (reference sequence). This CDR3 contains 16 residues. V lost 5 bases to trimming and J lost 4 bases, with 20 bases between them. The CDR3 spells CASSPGLRGPSYGYTF. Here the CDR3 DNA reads TGTGCCAGCAGCCCGGGCCTCCGAGGACCTAGCTATGGCTACACCTTC.

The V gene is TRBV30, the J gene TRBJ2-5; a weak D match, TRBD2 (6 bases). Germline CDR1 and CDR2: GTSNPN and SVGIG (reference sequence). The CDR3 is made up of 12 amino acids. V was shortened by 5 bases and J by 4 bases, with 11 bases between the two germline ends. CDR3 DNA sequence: TGTGCCTGGGGGGCCGGGGGAGAGACCCAGTACTTC. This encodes CAWGAGGETQYF.

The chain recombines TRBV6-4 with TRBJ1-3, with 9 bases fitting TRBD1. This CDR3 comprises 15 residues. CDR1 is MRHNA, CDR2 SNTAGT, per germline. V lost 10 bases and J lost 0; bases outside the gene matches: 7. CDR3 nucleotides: TGTGCCATACGGGACAGGGCGCTCTCTGGAAACACCATATATTTT. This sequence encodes CAIRDRALSGNTIYF.

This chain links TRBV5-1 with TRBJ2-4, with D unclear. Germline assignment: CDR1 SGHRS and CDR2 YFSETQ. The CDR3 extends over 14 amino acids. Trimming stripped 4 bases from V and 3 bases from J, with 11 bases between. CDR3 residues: CASSRGFDKNIQYF. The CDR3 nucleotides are TGCGCCAGCAGCCGCGGATTCGACAAAAACATTCAGTACTTC.

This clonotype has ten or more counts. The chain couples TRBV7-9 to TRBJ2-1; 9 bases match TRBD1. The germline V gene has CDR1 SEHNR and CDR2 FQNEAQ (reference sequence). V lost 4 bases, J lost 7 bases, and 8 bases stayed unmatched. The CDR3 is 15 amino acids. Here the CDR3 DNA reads TGTGCCAGCAGCTCCCGGGACAGGGTGAGGAATGAGCAGTTCTTC. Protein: CASSSRDRVRNEQFF.

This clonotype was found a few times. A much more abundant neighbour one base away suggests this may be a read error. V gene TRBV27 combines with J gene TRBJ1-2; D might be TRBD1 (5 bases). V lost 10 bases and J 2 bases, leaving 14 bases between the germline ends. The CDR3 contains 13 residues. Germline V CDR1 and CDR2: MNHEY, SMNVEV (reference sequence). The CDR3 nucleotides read TGTGCCAACTCCGAGACAGTCAACTATGGCTACACCTTC. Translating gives CANSETVNYGYTF.

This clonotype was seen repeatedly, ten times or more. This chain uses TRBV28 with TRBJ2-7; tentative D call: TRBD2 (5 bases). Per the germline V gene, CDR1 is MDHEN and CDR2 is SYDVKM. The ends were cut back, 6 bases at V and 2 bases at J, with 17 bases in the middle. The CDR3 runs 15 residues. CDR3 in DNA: TGTGCCAGCAGCCGAGGTCGGGATCCAGCCTACGAGCAGTACTTC. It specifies CASSRGRDPAYEQYF.

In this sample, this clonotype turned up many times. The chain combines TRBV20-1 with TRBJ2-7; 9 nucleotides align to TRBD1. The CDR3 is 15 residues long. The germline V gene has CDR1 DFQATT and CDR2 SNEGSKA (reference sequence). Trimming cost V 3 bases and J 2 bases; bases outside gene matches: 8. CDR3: CSARPPDRGTYEQYF. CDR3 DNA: TGCAGTGCTAGGCCCCCGGACAGGGGAACCTACGAGCAGTACTTC.

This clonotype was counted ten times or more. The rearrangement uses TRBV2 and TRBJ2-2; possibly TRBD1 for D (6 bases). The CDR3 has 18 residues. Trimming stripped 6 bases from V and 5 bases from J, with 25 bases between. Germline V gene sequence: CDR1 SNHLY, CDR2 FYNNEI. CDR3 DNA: TGTGCCAGCAGGCAACTCTTCAACAGGGCTCGTGGAACCGGGGAGCTGTTTTTT. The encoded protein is CASRQLFNRARGTGELFF. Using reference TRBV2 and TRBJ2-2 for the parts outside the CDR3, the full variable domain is EPEVTQTPSHQVTQMGQEVILRCVPISNHLYFYWYRQILGQKVEFLVSFYNNEISEKSEIFDDQFSVERPDGSNFTLKIRSTKLEDSAMYFCASRQLFNRARGTGELFFGEGSRLTVL.

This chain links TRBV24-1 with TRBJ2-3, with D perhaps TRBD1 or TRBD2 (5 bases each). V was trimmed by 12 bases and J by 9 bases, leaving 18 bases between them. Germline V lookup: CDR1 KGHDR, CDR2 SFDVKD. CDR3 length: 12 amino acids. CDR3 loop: CAPRVGVRTQYF. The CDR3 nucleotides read TGTGCCCCTCGCGTGGGGGTACGCACGCAGTATTTT.